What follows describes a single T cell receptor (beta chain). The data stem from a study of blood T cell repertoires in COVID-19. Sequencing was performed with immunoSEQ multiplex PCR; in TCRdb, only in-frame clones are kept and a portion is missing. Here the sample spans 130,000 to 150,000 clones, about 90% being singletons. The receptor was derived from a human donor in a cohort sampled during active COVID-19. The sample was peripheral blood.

CDR3 in amino acids: CASSLDQRDTQYF. DNA for the CDR3: TGTGCCAGCAGCTTAGATCAGCGGGATACGCAGTATTTT. The genes are TRBV11-2 and TRBJ2-3; possibly TRBD2 for D (5 bases). V lost 0 bases to trimming and J lost 6 bases, with 7 bases between them. Germline V gives CDR1 SGHAT, CDR2 FQNNGV. This CDR3 has 13 amino acids.